The rows below give T cell receptor beta chains drawn from one sample of a study of blood T cell repertoires in COVID-19. Method: immunoSEQ multiplex PCR; TCRdb's copy keeps in-frame clones and lacks some. The sample holds around 270,000 clones, approximately 80% seen once. Sequenced material: peripheral blood. These receptors were taken from a man between 60 and 70 years old with acute or convalescent COVID-19. The CDR3 runs from the conserved cysteine through the conserved F or W. A D gene is named only where the DNA matches it firmly. The listing skips clone size in some rows; elsewhere it reads once, few, many or a size class.

d_call: -; v_call: TRBV9; clone_size: -; j_call: TRBJ1-2; cdr3_nt: TGTGCCAGCAGCGTAGACCCGGGGGGCGCCTATGGCTACACCTTC; cdr3_aa: CASSVDPGGAYGYTF
d_call: TRBD1; v_call: TRBV6-5; clone_size: -; j_call: TRBJ1-2; cdr3_nt: TGTGCCAGCAGACCCGGACAGGTCTATGGCTACACCTTC; cdr3_aa: CASRPGQVYGYTF
d_call: TRBD2; v_call: TRBV5-1; clone_size: -; j_call: TRBJ2-5; cdr3_nt: TGCGCCAGCAGCTTTCTGCCGGGACTAGCGGGAGGGCCGAGAGAGACCCAGTACTTC; cdr3_aa: CASSFLPGLAGGPRETQYF
d_call: TRBD1; v_call: TRBV6-5; clone_size: -; j_call: TRBJ2-7; cdr3_nt: TGTGCCAGCAGACCGACTCGGGACAGCTCCTACGAGCAGTACTTC; cdr3_aa: CASRPTRDSSYEQYF
d_call: TRBD2; v_call: TRBV15; clone_size: -; j_call: TRBJ2-1; cdr3_nt: TGTGCCACCAGCAGAGTGGGACTAGACTACAATGAGCAGTTCTTC; cdr3_aa: CATSRVGLDYNEQFF
d_call: TRBD1; v_call: TRBV3-1/TRBV3-2; clone_size: -; j_call: TRBJ1-4; cdr3_nt: TGTGCCAGCAGCCCCGCCGGGACAGGGACTGAAAAACTGTTTTTT; cdr3_aa: CASSPAGTGTEKLFF
d_call: TRBD1; v_call: TRBV7-2; clone_size: -; j_call: TRBJ1-3; cdr3_nt: TGTGCCAGCAGCCCGGGACAGGTTGGAAACACCATATATTTT; cdr3_aa: CASSPGQVGNTIYF
d_call: TRBD1; v_call: TRBV5-6; clone_size: few; j_call: TRBJ1-2; cdr3_nt: TGTGCCAGCAGTCCCCGGGACAGGGCTATCAATGGCTACACCTTC; cdr3_aa: CASSPRDRAINGYTF
d_call: -; v_call: TRBV21-1; clone_size: -; j_call: TRBJ1-5; cdr3_nt: TGTGCCAGCAGCAAAGATGGCCGGGGGGAGGGCAGCAATCAGCCCCAGCATTTT; cdr3_aa: CASSKDGRGEGSNQPQHF
d_call: -; v_call: TRBV19; clone_size: few; j_call: TRBJ1-2; cdr3_nt: TGTGCCAGTAGGATCCGCCCGGGTCAGCTTACCCCCTATGGCTACACCTTC; cdr3_aa: CASRIRPGQLTPYGYTF
d_call: TRBD2; v_call: TRBV4-3; clone_size: -; j_call: TRBJ2-3; cdr3_nt: TGCGCCAGCAGCCAGGGCGCCGGGGGGGCGGATACGCAGTATTTT; cdr3_aa: CASSQGAGGADTQYF
d_call: TRBD2; v_call: TRBV13; clone_size: -; j_call: TRBJ2-1; cdr3_nt: TGTGCCAGCAGCCTAGCGGGAATTGAGCAGTTCTTC; cdr3_aa: CASSLAGIEQFF
d_call: -; v_call: TRBV4-2; clone_size: few; j_call: TRBJ1-3; cdr3_nt: TGTGCCAGCAGCCAAGCCCTTGGGGAGGGAAACACCATATATTTT; cdr3_aa: CASSQALGEGNTIYF
d_call: -; v_call: TRBV5-4; clone_size: -; j_call: TRBJ1-2; cdr3_nt: TGTGCCAGCAGCTTGAGTCAGGGGAGGGAATCTGGCTACACCTTC; cdr3_aa: CASSLSQGRESGYTF
d_call: TRBD2; v_call: TRBV28; clone_size: -; j_call: TRBJ2-7; cdr3_nt: TGTGCCAGCAGTTTAATGTCTAGCGGGAGAAACGAGCAGTACTTC; cdr3_aa: CASSLMSSGRNEQYF
d_call: TRBD2; v_call: TRBV12-5; clone_size: few; j_call: TRBJ2-1; cdr3_nt: TGTGCTAGTGGTTTGAGAGTAGCGGGCCTCAATGAGCAGTTCTTC; cdr3_aa: CASGLRVAGLNEQFF
d_call: TRBD2; v_call: TRBV4-2; clone_size: -; j_call: TRBJ2-1; cdr3_nt: TGTGCCAGCAGCCAAGTTAGATCCGGGACTAGCGGGGCAAGCTCCTACAATGAGCAGTTCTTC; cdr3_aa: CASSQVRSGTSGASSYNEQFF
d_call: TRBD2; v_call: TRBV10-1; clone_size: -; j_call: TRBJ2-5; cdr3_nt: TGCGCCTGCCGGGGGGAGGGAAGGCAAGAGACCCAGTACTTC; cdr3_aa: CACRGEGRQETQYF
d_call: -; v_call: TRBV30; clone_size: -; j_call: TRBJ1-1; cdr3_nt: TGTGCCTGGAGTGCACTGCTTATGAACACTGAAGCTTTCTTT; cdr3_aa: CAWSALLMNTEAFF
d_call: -; v_call: TRBV6-5; clone_size: -; j_call: TRBJ2-7; cdr3_nt: TGTGCCAGCAGACCGGGAGCCCGTCCCTACGAGCAGTACTTC; cdr3_aa: CASRPGARPYEQYF
d_call: -; v_call: TRBV9; clone_size: once; j_call: TRBJ2-4; cdr3_nt: TGTGCCAGCAGCGTAGACGGAAACATTCAGTACTTC; cdr3_aa: CASSVDGNIQYF
d_call: TRBD2; v_call: TRBV6-4; clone_size: -; j_call: TRBJ2-2; cdr3_nt: TGTGCCAGCACCACCAGGACTAGCGTCTGGGATGGGACCGGGGAGCTGTTTTTT; cdr3_aa: CASTTRTSVWDGTGELFF
d_call: -; v_call: TRBV19; clone_size: -; j_call: TRBJ1-2; cdr3_nt: TGTGCCAGTAGACGGAACTATGGCTACACCTTC; cdr3_aa: CASRRNYGYTF
d_call: -; v_call: TRBV12-3/TRBV12-4; clone_size: -; j_call: TRBJ2-5; cdr3_nt: TGTGCCAGCACCTTAAGCGGCCAAGAGACCCAGTACTTC; cdr3_aa: CASTLSGQETQYF
d_call: TRBD1; v_call: TRBV7-3; clone_size: once; j_call: TRBJ1-1; cdr3_nt: TGTGCCAGCAGCCCAGGGACAGGGGGCACTGAAGCTTTCTTT; cdr3_aa: CASSPGTGGTEAFF
d_call: -; v_call: TRBV12-3/TRBV12-4; clone_size: once; j_call: TRBJ1-1; cdr3_nt: TGTGCCAGCAGTCCCATGAACACTGAAGCTTTCTTT; cdr3_aa: CASSPMNTEAFF
d_call: TRBD1; v_call: TRBV2; clone_size: few; j_call: TRBJ1-2; cdr3_nt: TGTGCCAGCAGTGAAGTAAGGCTCGGGACAGAGTATGGCTACACCTTC; cdr3_aa: CASSEVRLGTEYGYTF
d_call: TRBD1; v_call: TRBV7-9; clone_size: -; j_call: TRBJ2-5; cdr3_nt: TGTGCCAGCAGCCCATCAGGGGGCCAAGAGACCCAGTACTTC; cdr3_aa: CASSPSGGQETQYF